These 29 T cell receptor beta chains came from one sample sequenced in a study of OX40 agonist ivuxolimab in advanced cancers. The repertoire was sequenced with immunoSEQ multiplex PCR; TCRdb's copy has only in-frame clones and lacks some. The sample comprises 60,000 or so clones, 87% of which are singletons, and roughly 16% rests with the top ten. Sequencing was performed on CD4+ or CD8+ T cells sorted from blood, taken in a trial of the OX40 agonist ivuxolimab. The source of these receptors is an adult with an advanced solid tumor such as melanoma, head and neck, liver or kidney cancer.

The genes are TRBV5-4 and TRBJ2-1, with 10 bases that match TRBD2. Per germline, CDR1 SGHNT and CDR2 YYREEE (reference sequence). Losses at the gene ends were 3 bases for V and 2 bases for J; bases not matched to a gene: 8. This CDR3 contains 17 residues. The CDR3 protein is CASSSGGLAETYNEQFF. For the CDR3, the DNA is TGTGCCAGCAGCTCGGGCGGACTAGCGGAGACCTACAATGAGCAGTTCTTC.

The rearrangement joins TRBV19 to TRBJ2-5; 11 positions match TRBD1. TRBJ2-7 explains the end of the DNA better; the J call may be wrong. Germline V gene lookup returns CDR1 LNHDA and CDR2 SQIVND (reference sequence). This CDR3 has 14 amino acids. CDR3 DNA: TGTGCCAGTAGTGTCGGACAGGGGGCCGACGAGCAGTACTTC. This codes for CASSVGQGADEQYF.

This clone has more than one count but fewer than ten. The chain employs TRBV27 and TRBJ1-2; TRBD1 aligns across 9 bases. The CDR3 is 13 residues long. V was pared by 4 bases and J by 8 bases, with 5 bases of the junction left unmatched. CDR1 and CDR2 from the germline V gene are MNHEY and SMNVEV (reference sequence). The CDR3 nucleotides read TGTGCCAGCAGTTGGGACAGGGAAGGGGGCTACACCTTC. Its protein is CASSWDREGGYTF.

The rearrangement links TRBV4-1 to TRBJ2-5; weak D call: TRBD2 (5 bases). Deletions cut 0 bases from V and 3 bases from J, with 17 bases between. The CDR3 spans 17 residues. Germline CDR1 MGHRA, CDR2 YSYEKL. As DNA, the CDR3 is TGCGCCAGCAGCCAAGATTATAGGCTAGAGGGAAAAGAGACCCAGTACTTC. Translation gives CASSQDYRLEGKETQYF.

This chain links TRBV4-1 with TRBJ2-7; D remains unclear. CDR1 is MGHRA and CDR2 is YSYEKL in the germline V gene. CDR3 length equals 14 residues. Trimming cost V 3 bases and J 5 bases, with 14 bases left between them. The DNA of the CDR3 is TGCGCCAGCAGCCAGACTTTAATAGTCCACGAGCAGTACTTC. It encodes CASSQTLIVHEQYF.

V gene TRBV6-5 combines with J gene TRBJ2-7; 11 bases align to TRBD1. This CDR3 has 13 residues. The V gene end was trimmed by 7 bases and the J gene end by 12 bases; junction bases not matched to a gene: 11. Looked up from germline, CDR1 is MNHEY and CDR2 is SVGAGI. CDR3 in amino acids: CASNPGTGGIWYF. The CDR3 DNA reads TGTGCCAGCAACCCCGGGACAGGGGGAATTTGGTACTTC.

The chain employs TRBV10-1 and TRBJ2-3; no clear D gene. V was pared by 0 bases and J by 1 base, with 11 bases between. The CDR3 is 16 amino acids. CDR1 is WNHNN, CDR2 SYGVQD, per germline (reference sequence). DNA for the CDR3: TGCGCCAGCAGTGAGTCGAAGCCCCGGGGCACAGATACGCAGTATTTT. It encodes CASSESKPRGTDTQYF.

The genes are TRBV18 and TRBJ2-1; 7 bases align to TRBD1. The V gene's germline CDR1 is KGHSH and CDR2 LQKENI. Unmatched junction bases numbered 8, after V lost 6 bases and J lost 9 bases. This CDR3 is built from 13 residues. Written as DNA, the CDR3 is TGTGCCAGCTCCGACAGGGAAAGCGGTGAGCAGTTCTTC. Encoded protein: CASSDRESGEQFF.

The rearrangement uses TRBV7-2 and TRBJ2-3; a weak D match, TRBD1 (6 bases). Germline V gene sequence: CDR1 SGHTA, CDR2 FQGNSA. This CDR3 spans 14 amino acids. Trimming took 5 bases from V and 14 from J, leaving 23 bases between them. The CDR3 reads CASSTEAPGVELYF. Here the CDR3 DNA reads TGTGCCAGCAGCACAGAAGCCCCAGGGGTAGAGCTGTATTTT.

The gene calls are TRBV9 and TRBJ2-5, with D tentatively TRBD1 (5 bases). Trimming left V 2 bases short and J 2 bases short, with 13 bases between. CDR3 length equals 15 residues. Germline V gives CDR1 SGDLS, CDR2 YYNGEE. CDR3 in amino acids: CASSVGLQVQETQYF. In nucleotides, the CDR3 is TGTGCCAGCAGCGTGGGTCTACAGGTACAAGAGACCCAGTACTTC.

The chain has TRBV2 and TRBJ2-7, with 7 bases lining up with TRBD1. CDR1 is SNHLY and CDR2 is FYNNEI in the germline V gene. Trimming at V came to 8 bases and at J to 5 bases, leaving 12 bases not matched to a gene. The CDR3 is made up of 14 amino acids. This CDR3 reads CASETGMVWDEQYF. The DNA for the CDR3 is TGTGCCAGCGAGACAGGGATGGTATGGGACGAGCAGTACTTC.

The V call is TRBV30, the J call TRBJ2-1; D is uncertain. The CDR3 has 11 amino acids. Trimming left V 1 base short and J 6 bases short, with 4 bases between. The germline CDR1 and CDR2 sequences are GTSNPN and SVGIG (reference sequence). The CDR3 region has the DNA TGTGCCTGGAGTGGCGTCAATGAGCAGTTCTTC. Protein: CAWSGVNEQFF.

The chain employs TRBV15 and TRBJ1-5; D remains unclear. Germline V CDR1 and CDR2: LNHNV, YYDKDF (reference sequence). The V and J ends lost 5 bases and 0 bases respectively, with 14 bases between them. There are 16 residues in the CDR3. The CDR3 is CATSSRTSGSNQPQHF. The CDR3 bases are TGTGCCACCAGCTCCCGGACCTCTGGTAGCAATCAGCCCCAGCATTTT.

CDR3 DNA: TGTGCCAGTGTTCGGGGTAGCGAGAGGGATGGCTACACCTTC. It yields the protein CASVRGSERDGYTF. The J gene is TRBJ1-2, the V gene TRBV6-6; D gene ambiguous. V lost 9 bases to trimming and J lost 6 bases, with 20 bases between them. Looked up from germline, CDR1 is MNHNY and CDR2 is SVGAGI (reference sequence). The CDR3 runs to 14 residues.

V is TRBV7-8 and J is TRBJ2-1, with 10 bases fitting TRBD2. Unmatched junction bases numbered 12, after V lost 1 base and J lost 9 bases. This CDR3 has 17 residues. CDR1 is SGHVS, CDR2 FQNEAQ, per germline. CDR3 nucleotide sequence: TGTGCCAGCAGCTTAGTCCCCCCTAGCGGGAGTTATGGTGAGCAGTTCTTC. Protein: CASSLVPPSGSYGEQFF. The full variable domain, in which reference TRBV7-8 and TRBJ2-1 provide the parts outside the CDR3, is GAGVSQSPRYKVAKRGQDVALRCDPISGHVSLFWYQQALGQGPEFLTYFQNEAQLDKSGLPSDRFFAERPEGSVSTLKIQRTQQEDSAVYLCASSLVPPSGSYGEQFFGPGTRLTVL.

The chain employs TRBV6-6 and TRBJ2-5; TRBD2 agrees at 13 bases. The closer fit of TRBJ2-7 to the DNA end suggests the J call may be wrong. Germline-derived CDR1 and CDR2 are MNHNY and SVGAGI (reference sequence). This CDR3 is 15 amino acids long. The CDR3 loop reads CASSDEGLAGYEQYF. The CDR3 bases are TGTGCCAGCAGCGATGAGGGACTAGCGGGATACGAGCAGTACTTC.

About this clone: Germline and junction disagree at one end, which may indicate a read error. The V and J genes are TRBV5-1 and TRBJ2-7; TRBD2 aligns across 10 bases. CDR1 and CDR2 from the germline V gene are SGHRS and YFSETQ. This CDR3 comprises 14 residues. CDR3 nucleotides: TGTGCCAGCAGCTTCCTAGCGGGAGTTCACGAGCAGTACTTC. Encoded protein: CASSFLAGVHEQYF.

The chain employs TRBV5-1 and TRBJ2-3; 7 bases align to TRBD1. The V gene end was trimmed by 4 bases and the J gene end by 6 bases; junction bases not matched to a gene: 11. This CDR3 has 15 amino acids. Looked up from germline, CDR1 is SGHRS and CDR2 is YFSETQ. CDR3 residues: CASSNRQQGRDTQYF. In DNA, the CDR3 is TGCGCCAGCAGCAACCGGCAACAGGGGCGGGATACGCAGTATTTT.

The chain employs TRBV11-2 and TRBJ2-5; D is undetermined. The germline gives CDR1 SGHAT, CDR2 FQNNGV. The CDR3 sequence is 10 residues long. V gave up 4 bases and J gave up 7 bases, with 4 bases separating them. CDR3 amino acids: CASSSTTQYF. The CDR3 DNA reads as TGTGCCAGCAGCTCGACGACCCAGTACTTC. The variable domain in full, completed from reference TRBV11-2 and TRBJ2-5, reads EAGVAQSPRYKIIEKRQSVAFWCNPISGHATLYWYQQILGQGPKLLIQFQNNGVVDDSQLPKDRFSAERLKGVDSTLKIQPAKLEDSAVYLCASSSTTQYFGPGTRLLVL.

The V call is TRBV6-6, the J call TRBJ2-7, with 11 bases aligning to TRBD2. V shed 5 bases and J 2 bases; nucleotides not matched to a gene: 5. This CDR3 is 15 amino acids long. Germline CDR1 MNHNY, CDR2 SVGAGI (reference sequence). Here the CDR3 DNA reads TGTGCCAGCAGTCGAACGGGACTAGCGGCCTACGAGCAGTACTTC. It yields the protein CASSRTGLAAYEQYF.

The chain combines TRBV2 with TRBJ1-4; 10 bases align to TRBD1. V was pared by 6 bases and J by 4 bases, with 8 bases of the junction left unmatched. CDR3 length: 16 residues. Germline V gene data show CDR1 as SNHLY and CDR2 as FYNNEI. The CDR3 sequence: CASRARDRGFNEKLFF. Written as DNA, the CDR3 is TGTGCCAGCAGGGCCAGGGACAGGGGCTTTAATGAAAAACTGTTTTTT.

This chain links TRBV25-1 with TRBJ2-1; D gene unclear. From germline, CDR1 is MGHDK and CDR2 SYGVNS. This CDR3 comprises 13 residues. V lost 2 bases, J lost 7 bases, and 9 bases lay in between. The CDR3 nucleotides read TGTGCCAGCAGTGAAGTCTTCAGGAATGAGCAGTTCTTC. It encodes CASSEVFRNEQFF.

This clone has only a few counts. The chain carries TRBV27 and TRBJ2-7; D unresolved. CDR1 is MNHEY and CDR2 is SMNVEV in the germline V gene (reference sequence). The V and J ends lost 5 bases and 2 bases respectively, with 10 bases between them. The CDR3 sequence is 13 residues long. The CDR3 loop is CASSTTYPYEQYF. CDR3 nucleotides: TGTGCCAGCAGTACAACGTATCCCTACGAGCAGTACTTC.

The table lists this clone with a count of one. The V gene is TRBV28, the J gene TRBJ2-7, with TRBD1 identical over 9 bases. This CDR3 has 12 residues. V lost 7 bases, J lost 3 bases, and 1 base stayed unmatched. The germline gives CDR1 MDHEN, CDR2 SYDVKM. For the CDR3, the DNA is TGTGCCAGCACGACAGGGGGCTACGAGCAGTACTTC. The encoded protein is CASTTGGYEQYF.

The rearrangement joins TRBV18 to TRBJ1-1, with TRBD1 identical over 8 bases. The CDR3 runs 15 residues. Trimming cost V 3 bases and J 0 bases; bases outside gene matches: 3. Germline-derived CDR1 and CDR2 are KGHSH and LQKENI. Written as DNA, the CDR3 is TGTGCCAGCTCACCCCGGGACAGGATGAACACTGAAGCTTTCTTT. It is translated as CASSPRDRMNTEAFF.

The rearrangement uses TRBV28 and TRBJ1-6; D gene unclear. Trimming shortened V by 1 base and J by 0 bases, and 4 bases separated the two germline ends. The CDR3 sequence is 15 residues long. The V gene's germline CDR1 is MDHEN and CDR2 SYDVKM. In DNA form, the CDR3 reads TGTGCCAGCAGTTTATACAGCTCCTATAATTCACCCCTCCACTTT. It codes for CASSLYSSYNSPLHF. Looking up the rest from reference TRBV28 and TRBJ1-6 gives the full variable domain: DVKVTQSSRYLVKRTGEKVFLECVQDMDHENMFWYRQDPGLGLRLIYFSYDVKMKEKGDIPEGYSVSREKKERFSLILESASTNQTSMYLCASSLYSSYNSPLHFGNGTRLTVT.

The chain links TRBV6-1 to TRBJ1-1; no definite D call. Germline V gives CDR1 MNHNS, CDR2 SASEGT. The V and J ends lost 4 bases and 0 bases respectively, with 15 bases between them. The CDR3 length is 16 residues. CDR3 amino acids: CASSASAYPMNTEAFF. CDR3 sequence (DNA): TGTGCCAGCAGTGCGTCAGCCTACCCCATGAACACTGAAGCTTTCTTT.

This CDR3 is CSVEGTSGSPFYEQYF. CDR3 coding DNA: TGCAGCGTTGAGGGGACTAGCGGGAGCCCCTTTTACGAGCAGTACTTC. The chain carries TRBV29-1 and TRBJ2-7, with TRBD2 matching over 14 bases. Germline lookup yields CDR1 SQVTM and CDR2 ANQGSEA. CDR3 length equals 16 residues. The trim removed 3 bases at V and 4 bases at J, leaving 8 bases unmatched.

This chain uses TRBV9 with TRBJ1-2; no definite D call. Germline V gives CDR1 SGDLS, CDR2 YYNGEE. The CDR3 consists of 15 residues. The V end lost 6 bases, the J end lost 7 bases, and 22 bases lay between the germline ends. CDR3 nucleotide sequence: TGTGCCAGCACCCCAGCGGGGTTTAGGAGTGGTGGCTACACCTTC. It yields the protein CASTPAGFRSGGYTF.